Shown below are 12 T cell receptor beta chains from a single sample sequenced in a study of shared clonotypes between healthy human individuals. The repertoire was sequenced with immunoSEQ multiplex PCR; TCRdb's copy has only in-frame clones and lacks some. This sample has about 1 million clones, with around 76% found just once. The sequencing input was memory CD4+ T cells sorted from blood. Subset defined: CD45RA-negative fraction. The receptors stem from a man aged 18 to 30 in good health.

The V call is TRBV5-6, the J call TRBJ1-6; D possibly corresponds to TRBD1 (5 bases). This CDR3 comprises 14 residues. Trimming left V 2 bases short and J 10 bases short, with 13 bases between. Germline V gene data show CDR1 as SGHDT and CDR2 as YYEEEE. The CDR3 DNA is TGTGCCAGCAGCTTTGACAGTGCCCAATCACCCCTCCACTTT. As protein: CASSFDSAQSPLHF.

J is TRBJ2-5 and V is TRBV21-1; the table's D call of TRBD1 was not tested on the DNA. TRBV21-1 is listed as a pseudogene. The length of the CDR3 is 14 residues. In DNA form, the CDR3 reads TGTGCCAGCAGCAGCTCGACAGTCCAAGAGACCCAGTACTTC. Amino acids: CASSSSTVQETQYF.

The V gene is TRBV12-5, the J gene TRBJ2-1, with D uncertain. V shed 2 bases and J shed 5 bases, with 13 bases lying between them. The CDR3 contains 15 residues. Germline values: CDR1 LGHNT, CDR2 FRNRAP. The CDR3 sequence: CASGLRVARDNEQFF. In DNA, the CDR3 is TGTGCTAGTGGTTTGAGAGTAGCCCGGGACAATGAGCAGTTCTTC.

The chain combines TRBV6-1 with TRBJ1-6; TRBD1 is a possible D gene (6 bases). The CDR3 covers 15 residues. Trimming pared 5 bases from V and 10 bases from J, leaving 18 bases between. CDR1 is MNHNS and CDR2 is SASEGT in the germline V gene. DNA of the CDR3: TGTGCCAGCAGTCAACCGACACGGAGGGGGTCACCCCTCCACTTT. Amino acids: CASSQPTRRGSPLHF.

The chain is built from TRBV6-5 and TRBJ2-7; 11 positions match TRBD1. Germline-derived CDR1 and CDR2 are MNHEY and SVGAGI. The V segment lost 6 bases and the J segment 0 bases; nucleotides outside the gene matches: 4. CDR3 length equals 15 residues. The CDR3 spells CASSRGTGGSYEQYF. Here the CDR3 DNA reads TGTGCCAGCAGCCGCGGGACAGGGGGCTCCTACGAGCAGTACTTC.

This clone was found many times. CDR3 coding DNA: TGTGCCAGCAGCCAAGATCGGGGGCAAAACACCGGGGAGCTGTTTTTT. Its protein is CASSQDRGQNTGELFF. The chain is built from TRBV4-2 and TRBJ2-2, with D perhaps being TRBD1 or TRBD2 (6 bases each). Trimming took off 0 bases at V and 2 bases at J, with 10 bases between the two ends. The CDR3 extends over 16 amino acids. Germline V gene lookup returns CDR1 LGHNA and CDR2 YNFKEQ.

DNA for the CDR3: TGTGCCAGCAGCCCTTATAAAGGAAACACCATATATTTT. The encoded protein is CASSPYKGNTIYF. The V gene is TRBV7-2, the J gene TRBJ1-3; D remains ambiguous. The CDR3 consists of 13 residues. The V gene's germline CDR1 is SGHTA and CDR2 FQGNSA. With 5 bases removed from V and 4 bases from J, the gap between germline ends came to 9 bases.

The rearrangement uses TRBV6-6 and TRBJ2-7; 11 bases fit TRBD1. This CDR3 is 14 amino acids long. Germline V gives CDR1 MNHNY, CDR2 SVGAGI (reference sequence). Germline trimming cut 5 bases from V and 2 bases from J; bases unmatched to any gene: 2. CDR3 residues: CASSRTGGPYEQYF. Written as DNA, the CDR3 is TGTGCCAGCAGTAGGACAGGGGGCCCCTACGAGCAGTACTTC.

The chain has TRBV5-6 and TRBJ2-7; D unresolved. The V and J ends lost 1 base and 6 bases respectively, with 11 bases between them. The CDR3 totals 13 residues. Germline assignment: CDR1 SGHDT and CDR2 YYEEEE. The chain's CDR3 is CASSLISHGEQYF. DNA for the CDR3: TGTGCCAGCAGCTTGATAAGCCACGGCGAGCAGTACTTC. The whole variable domain, filled in from reference TRBV5-6 and TRBJ2-7, reads DAGVTQSPTHLIKTRGQQVTLRCSPKSGHDTVSWYQQALGQGPQFIFQYYEEEERQRGNFPDRFSGHQFPNYSSELNVNALLLGDSALYLCASSLISHGEQYFGPGTRLTVT.

This chain uses TRBV6-6 with TRBJ2-5; 8 bases line up with TRBD2. J gave up 9 bases and V 7 bases, and 13 bases lay outside the gene matches. Germline CDR1 reads MNHNY; CDR2 reads SVGAGI (reference sequence). The CDR3 spans 14 residues. The CDR3 loop reads CASTPGGSRGAQYF. CDR3 nucleotides: TGTGCCAGCACCCCGGGGGGGAGCCGGGGGGCCCAGTACTTC.

With respect to this clone: Other nucleotide sequences in the sample specify the same CDR3. The chain is built from TRBV28 and TRBJ2-2; 11 nucleotides line up with TRBD2. The CDR3 covers 14 residues. Per germline, CDR1 MDHEN and CDR2 SYDVKM. J was trimmed by 5 bases and V by 4 bases; bases with no gene match: 0. CDR3 coding DNA: TGTGCCAGCAGTTCTAGCGGGGGGACCGGGGAGCTGTTTTTT. Translating it yields CASSSSGGTGELFF.

The gene calls are TRBV27 and TRBJ2-2, with D unclear. The CDR3 has 12 amino acids. V lost 5 bases, J lost 5 bases, and 6 bases lay in between. In germline, CDR1 is MNHEY, CDR2 SMNVEV (reference sequence). DNA for the CDR3: TGTGCCAGCAGTCTCGGGACCGGGGAGCTGTTTTTT. Its translation is CASSLGTGELFF.